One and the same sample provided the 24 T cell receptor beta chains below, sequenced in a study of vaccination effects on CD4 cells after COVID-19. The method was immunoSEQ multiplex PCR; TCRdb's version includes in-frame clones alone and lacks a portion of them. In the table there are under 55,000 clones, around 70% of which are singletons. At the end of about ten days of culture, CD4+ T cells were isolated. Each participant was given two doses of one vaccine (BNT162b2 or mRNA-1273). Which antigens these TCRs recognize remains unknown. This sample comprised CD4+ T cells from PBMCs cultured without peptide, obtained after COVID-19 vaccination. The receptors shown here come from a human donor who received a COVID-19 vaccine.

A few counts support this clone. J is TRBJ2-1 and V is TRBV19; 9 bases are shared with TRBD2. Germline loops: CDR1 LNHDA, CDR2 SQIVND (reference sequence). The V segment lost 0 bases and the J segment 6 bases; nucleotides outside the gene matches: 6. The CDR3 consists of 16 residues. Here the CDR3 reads CASSIDGAGGPNEQFF. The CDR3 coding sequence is TGTGCCAGTAGTATAGATGGGGCGGGAGGGCCCAATGAGCAGTTCTTC.

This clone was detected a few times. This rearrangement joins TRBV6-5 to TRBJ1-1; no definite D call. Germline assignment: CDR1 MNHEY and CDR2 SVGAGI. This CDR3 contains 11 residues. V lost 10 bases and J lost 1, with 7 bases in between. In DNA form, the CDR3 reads TGTGCCACCTCTTGGAACACTGAAGCTTTCTTT. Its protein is CATSWNTEAFF.

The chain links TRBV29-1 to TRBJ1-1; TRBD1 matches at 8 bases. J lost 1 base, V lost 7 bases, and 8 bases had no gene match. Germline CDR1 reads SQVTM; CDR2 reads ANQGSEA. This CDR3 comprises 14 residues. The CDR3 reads CSALNRGENTEAFF. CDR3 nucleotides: TGCAGCGCCCTGAACAGGGGGGAGAACACTGAAGCTTTCTTT.

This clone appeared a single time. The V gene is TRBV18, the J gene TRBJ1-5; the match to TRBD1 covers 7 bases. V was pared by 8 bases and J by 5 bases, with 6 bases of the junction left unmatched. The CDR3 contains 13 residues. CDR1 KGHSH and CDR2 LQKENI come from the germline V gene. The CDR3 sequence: CASKQGMDQPQHF. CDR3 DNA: TGTGCCAGCAAACAGGGGATGGATCAGCCCCAGCATTTT.

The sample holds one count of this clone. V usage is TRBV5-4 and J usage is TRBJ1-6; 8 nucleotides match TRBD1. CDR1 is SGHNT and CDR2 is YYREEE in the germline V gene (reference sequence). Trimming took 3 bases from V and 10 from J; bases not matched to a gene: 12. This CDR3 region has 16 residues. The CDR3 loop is CASSSSRGQGRSPLHF. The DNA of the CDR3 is TGTGCCAGCAGCTCATCCCGAGGACAGGGTCGGTCACCCCTCCACTTT.

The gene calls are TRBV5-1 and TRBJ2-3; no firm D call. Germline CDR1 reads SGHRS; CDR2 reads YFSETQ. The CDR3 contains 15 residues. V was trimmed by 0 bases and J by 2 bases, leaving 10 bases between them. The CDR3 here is CASSLVLANTDTQYF. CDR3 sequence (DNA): TGCGCCAGCAGCTTGGTGCTGGCAAACACAGATACGCAGTATTTT.

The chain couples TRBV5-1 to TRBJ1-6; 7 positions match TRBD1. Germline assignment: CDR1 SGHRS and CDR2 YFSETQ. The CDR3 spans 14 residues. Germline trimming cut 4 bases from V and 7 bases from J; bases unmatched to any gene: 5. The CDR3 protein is CASSAGTANSPLHF. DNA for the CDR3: TGCGCCAGCAGCGCTGGGACAGCGAATTCACCCCTCCACTTT.

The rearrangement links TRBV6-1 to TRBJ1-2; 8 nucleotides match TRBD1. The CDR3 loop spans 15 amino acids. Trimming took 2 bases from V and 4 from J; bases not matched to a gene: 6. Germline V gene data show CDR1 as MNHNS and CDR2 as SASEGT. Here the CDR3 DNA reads TGTGCCAGCAGTGAATTGGACAGGGATGCCTATGGCTACACCTTC. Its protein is CASSELDRDAYGYTF.

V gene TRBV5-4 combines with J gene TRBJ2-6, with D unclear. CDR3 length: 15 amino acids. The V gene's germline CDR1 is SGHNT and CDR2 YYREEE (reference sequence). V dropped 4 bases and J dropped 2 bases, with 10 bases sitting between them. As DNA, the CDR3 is TGTGCCAGCAGCATCCAGGCCGCTGGGGCCAACGTCCTGACTTTC. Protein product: CASSIQAAGANVLTF.

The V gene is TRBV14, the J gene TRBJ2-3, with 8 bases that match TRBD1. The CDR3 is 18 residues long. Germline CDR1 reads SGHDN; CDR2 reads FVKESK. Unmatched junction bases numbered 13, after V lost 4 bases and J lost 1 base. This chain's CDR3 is CASSLGQAPFPGTDTQYF. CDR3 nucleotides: TGTGCCAGCAGCCTGGGACAGGCCCCCTTCCCCGGCACAGATACGCAGTATTTT.

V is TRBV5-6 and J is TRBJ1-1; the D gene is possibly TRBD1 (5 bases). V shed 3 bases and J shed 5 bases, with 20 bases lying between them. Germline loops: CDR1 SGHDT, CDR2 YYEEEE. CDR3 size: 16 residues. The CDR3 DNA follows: TGTGCCAGCAGCTACGAGCCGGGACGATTGGGGACTGAAGCTTTCTTT. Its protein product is CASSYEPGRLGTEAFF.

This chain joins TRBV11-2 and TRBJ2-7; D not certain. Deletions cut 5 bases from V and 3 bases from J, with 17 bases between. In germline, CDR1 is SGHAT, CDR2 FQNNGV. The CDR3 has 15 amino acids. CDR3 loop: CASSKRDNPVYEQYF. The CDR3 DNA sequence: TGTGCCAGCAGCAAAAGAGACAATCCGGTCTACGAGCAGTACTTC.

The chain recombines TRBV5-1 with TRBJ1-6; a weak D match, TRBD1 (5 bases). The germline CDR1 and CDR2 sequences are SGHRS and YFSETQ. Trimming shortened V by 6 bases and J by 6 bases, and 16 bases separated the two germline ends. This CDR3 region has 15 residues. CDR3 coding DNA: TGCGCCAGCAAGGAAAAGGGACTCGGTAATTCACCCCTCCACTTT. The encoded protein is CASKEKGLGNSPLHF.

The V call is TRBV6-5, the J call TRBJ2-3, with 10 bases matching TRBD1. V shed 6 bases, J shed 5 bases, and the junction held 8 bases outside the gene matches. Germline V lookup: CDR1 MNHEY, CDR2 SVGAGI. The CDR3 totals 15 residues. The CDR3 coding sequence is TGTGCCAGCAGGCGACAGGGGGCGCGGGAAGATACGCAGTATTTT. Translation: CASRRQGAREDTQYF.

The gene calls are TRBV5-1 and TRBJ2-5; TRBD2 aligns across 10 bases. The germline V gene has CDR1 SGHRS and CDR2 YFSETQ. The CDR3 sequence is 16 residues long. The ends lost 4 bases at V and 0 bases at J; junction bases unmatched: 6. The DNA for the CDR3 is TGCGCCAGCAGCAGAGGACTAGCGGAGGACCAAGAGACCCAGTACTTC. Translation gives CASSRGLAEDQETQYF.

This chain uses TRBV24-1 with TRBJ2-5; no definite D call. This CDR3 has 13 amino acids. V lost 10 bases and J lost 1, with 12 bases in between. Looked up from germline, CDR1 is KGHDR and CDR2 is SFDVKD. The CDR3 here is CATQKATQETQYF. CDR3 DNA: TGTGCCACTCAGAAGGCCACCCAAGAGACCCAGTACTTC.

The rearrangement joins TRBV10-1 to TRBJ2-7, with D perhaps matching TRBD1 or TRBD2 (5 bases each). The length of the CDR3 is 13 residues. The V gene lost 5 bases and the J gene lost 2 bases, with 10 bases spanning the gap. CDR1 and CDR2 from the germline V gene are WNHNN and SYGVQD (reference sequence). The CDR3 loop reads CASSPGRTYEQYF. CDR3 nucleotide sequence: TGCGCCAGCAGTCCGGGACGGACCTACGAGCAGTACTTC.

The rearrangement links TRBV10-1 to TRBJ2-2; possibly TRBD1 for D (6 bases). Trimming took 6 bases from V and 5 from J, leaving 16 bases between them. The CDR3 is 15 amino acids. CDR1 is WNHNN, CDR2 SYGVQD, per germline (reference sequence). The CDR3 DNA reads TGCGCCAGCAGCCCCTCACCCAGGGGAACCGGGGAGCTGTTTTTT. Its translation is CASSPSPRGTGELFF.

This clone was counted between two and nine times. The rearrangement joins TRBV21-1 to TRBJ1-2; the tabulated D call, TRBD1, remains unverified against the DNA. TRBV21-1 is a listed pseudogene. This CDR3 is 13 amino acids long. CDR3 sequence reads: CASSKRDSYGYTF. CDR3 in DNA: TGTGCCAGCAGCAAAAGGGACAGCTATGGCTACACCTTC.

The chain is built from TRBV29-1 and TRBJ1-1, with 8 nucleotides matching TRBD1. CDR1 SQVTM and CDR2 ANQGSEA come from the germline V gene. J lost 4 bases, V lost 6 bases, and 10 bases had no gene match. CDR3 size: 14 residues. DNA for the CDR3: TGCAGCGTCAGGGGGCAATGGGGGATCACTGAAGCTTTCTTT. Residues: CSVRGQWGITEAFF.

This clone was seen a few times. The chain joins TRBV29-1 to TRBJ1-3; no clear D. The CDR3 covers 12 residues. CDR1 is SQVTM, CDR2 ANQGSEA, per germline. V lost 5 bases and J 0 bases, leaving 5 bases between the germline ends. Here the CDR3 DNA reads TGCAGCGTTACGGTCTCTGGAAACACCATATATTTT. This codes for CSVTVSGNTIYF.

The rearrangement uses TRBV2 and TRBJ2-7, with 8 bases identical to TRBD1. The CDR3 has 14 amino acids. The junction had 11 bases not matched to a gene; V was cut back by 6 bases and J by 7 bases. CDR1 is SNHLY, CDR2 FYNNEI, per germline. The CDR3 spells CASSLGQATSEQYF. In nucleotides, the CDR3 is TGTGCCAGCAGCTTGGGACAGGCTACGTCTGAGCAGTACTTC. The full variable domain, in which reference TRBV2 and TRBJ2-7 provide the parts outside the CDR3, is EPEVTQTPSHQVTQMGQEVILRCVPISNHLYFYWYRQILGQKVEFLVSFYNNEISEKSEIFDDQFSVERPDGSNFTLKIRSTKLEDSAMYFCASSLGQATSEQYFGPGTRLTVT.

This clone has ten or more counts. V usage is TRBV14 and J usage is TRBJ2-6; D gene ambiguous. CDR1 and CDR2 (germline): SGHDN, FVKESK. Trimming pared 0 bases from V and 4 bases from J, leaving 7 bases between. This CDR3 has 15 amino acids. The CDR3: CASSQDGTGANVLTF. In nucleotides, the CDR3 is TGTGCCAGCAGCCAAGATGGAACCGGGGCCAACGTCCTGACTTTC.

CDR3 sequence reads: CASSLALVRTYEQYF. In DNA form, the CDR3 reads TGTGCCAGCAGCTTAGCATTGGTCCGAACCTACGAGCAGTACTTC. V gene TRBV11-2 combines with J gene TRBJ2-7; D is unresolved. The CDR3 runs to 15 residues. Trimming took 1 base from V and 2 from J, leaving 12 bases between them. The V gene's germline CDR1 is SGHAT and CDR2 FQNNGV.